This T cell receptor beta chain was captured by sequencing in a study of T cell responses to AZD1222 COVID-19 vaccine. The table came from immunoSEQ multiplex PCR; TCRdb's copy has only in-frame clones and leaves some out. This repertoire shows some 170,000 clones, approximately 94% found once; its top ten account for 2.5% to 3%. Regarding this clone: The target antigen is unknown.

Overall study results and limits: With two AZD1222 doses given, Spike-specific TCR breadth and depth both rose. The donors showed a predominance of white British ancestry and of females, with possible underestimation of clonal diversity. Baseline seropositives among AZD1222 recipients totaled only five to seven.

CDR1 SNHLY and CDR2 FYNNEI come from the germline V gene. There are 18 residues in the CDR3. V shed 3 bases, J shed 0 bases, and the junction held 10 bases outside the gene matches. V gene TRBV2 combines with J gene TRBJ2-7, with TRBD2 matching over 11 bases. This clonotype originated in an adult in good health. This specimen consisted of peripheral blood, obtained on day 0 of AZD1222 vaccination. As DNA, the CDR3 is TGTGCCAGCAGTGACGGGCTAGCGGGAGGCGGGAGCTCCTACGAGCAGTACTTC. This sequence encodes CASSDGLAGGGSSYEQYF. Drawing the rest from reference TRBV2 and TRBJ2-7, the complete variable domain is EPEVTQTPSHQVTQMGQEVILRCVPISNHLYFYWYRQILGQKVEFLVSFYNNEISEKSEIFDDQFSVERPDGSNFTLKIRSTKLEDSAMYFCASSDGLAGGGSSYEQYFGPGTRLTVT.